The rows below give T cell receptor beta chains drawn from one sample of a study of chemoradiotherapy in HPV16-positive cancers. Here immunoSEQ multiplex PCR was the method, and the copy in TCRdb shows in-frame clones only, minus some. The data contain tens of thousands of clones, over 75% of them singletons. The sample was blood, taken from a patient who underwent chemoradiotherapy. The origin of the receptors is a human donor with HPV-associated anogenital cancer. The CDR3 runs from the conserved cysteine through the conserved F or W. D genes are given only for firm matches. Clone size is shown for a subset of rows, as once, few, many or a class of expanded clone.

.	TRBV5-6	once	TRBJ2-7	TGTGCCAGCAGCTTGAGGTTCACCAGCTCCTACGAGCAGTACTTC	CASSLRFTSSYEQYF
.	TRBV10-1	.	TRBJ2-6	TGCGCCAGCAGTGAAAACGCCGGGGCCAACGTCCTGACTTTC	CASSENAGANVLTF
.	TRBV19	.	TRBJ2-3	TGTGCCAGCCAAAGGCAGTCCACAGATACGCAGTATTTT	CASQRQSTDTQYF
.	TRBV7-6	.	TRBJ2-7	TGTGCCAGCAGCTTAGGCGACAGGGAGCAGTACTTC	CASSLGDREQYF
.	TRBV27	.	TRBJ1-1	TGTGCCAGCAGTTCCCCTTCGGGGGGGCTGAACACTGAAGCTTTCTTT	CASSSPSGGLNTEAFF
.	TRBV15	.	TRBJ1-3	TGTGCCACCAGCAGAGACCTAACCTCTGGAAACACCATATATTTT	CATSRDLTSGNTIYF
TRBD1	TRBV5-1	.	TRBJ1-2	TGCGCCAGCAGCTTTTTCCTAGGACAGGGGGCATTTGGCTACACCTTC	CASSFFLGQGAFGYTF
.	TRBV5-1	.	TRBJ1-2	TGCGCCAGCAGCTTGGCCCCGATCAGTCCCAATGGCTACACCTTC	CASSLAPISPNGYTF
TRBD1	TRBV30	once	TRBJ1-3	TGTGCCTGGAACCTACGGGACAGGTCTTCGGGAAACACCATATATTTT	CAWNLRDRSSGNTIYF
TRBD1	TRBV30	.	TRBJ2-7	TGTGCCTGGGACCGGGACAGGGGCCCCTACGAGCAGTACTTC	CAWDRDRGPYEQYF
TRBD1	TRBV6-1	.	TRBJ1-1	TGTGCCAGCACTGGTAGGGGGCTAGACACTGAAGCTTTCTTT	CASTGRGLDTEAFF
TRBD2	TRBV25-1	.	TRBJ2-1	TGTGCCAGCAGCCAGAGCCCTTACGGGACTAGTTATGAGCAGTTCTTC	CASSQSPYGTSYEQFF
.	TRBV5-1	.	TRBJ1-3	TGCGCCAGCAGCCGGGCGGAAGCTGGAAACACCATATATTTT	CASSRAEAGNTIYF
.	TRBV2	.	TRBJ1-6	TGTGCCAGCAAACGAGACAATCCTTTGAGCTCCTATAATTCACCCCTCCACTTT	CASKRDNPLSSYNSPLHF
TRBD1	TRBV5-1	.	TRBJ2-5	TGCGCCAGCACCCAAACAGGGGGCGTGGAGACCCAGTACTTC	CASTQTGGVETQYF
TRBD2	TRBV13	.	TRBJ2-7	TGTGCCAGCCACTGGGAGCGGGACTCCTACGAGCAGTACTTC	CASHWERDSYEQYF
.	TRBV18	.	TRBJ2-7	TGTGCCAGCTCACCACAGCAGGGGCAGAGCTCCTACGAGCAGTACTTC	CASSPQQGQSSYEQYF
.	TRBV5-5	.	TRBJ1-5	TGTGCCAGCAGCTCAGGAGGCCAAAATCAGCCCCAGCATTTT	CASSSGGQNQPQHF
.	TRBV18	.	TRBJ1-1	TGTGCCAGCTCACCACTTCCGGGGGACACTGAAGCTTTCTTT	CASSPLPGDTEAFF
.	TRBV6-5	.	TRBJ2-7	TGTGCCAGCAGTTACGGGATCGTGGCCAGCTCCTACGAGCAGTACTTC	CASSYGIVASSYEQYF
.	TRBV6-5	once	TRBJ1-6	TGTGCCAGCAGCCAAGTCAGGGGTGGAAATTCACCCCTCCACTTT	CASSQVRGGNSPLHF
.	TRBV11-2	.	TRBJ1-2	TGTGCCAGCAGCGTCGCGTATGGCTACACCTTC	CASSVAYGYTF
.	TRBV6-1	.	TRBJ1-1	TGTGCCAGCAGTTATTCCACTGAAGCTTTCTTT	CASSYSTEAFF
.	TRBV25-1	.	TRBJ1-1	TGTGCCAGCATGGGGGGGTGGAACACTGAAGCTTTCTTT	CASMGGWNTEAFF